The TCR beta chain under discussion was sequenced for a study of CD8 T cells in Susac syndrome. Across the study: Patients with Susac syndrome, at blood draw, were therapy-naive, on corticosteroids, or on intravenous immunoglobulin alone.

cDNA came from about 0.5 to 1 ug RNA primed by random hexamers. Multiplex PCR with immunoSEQ amplified the TCR beta CDR3 across 54 Vbeta and 13 Jbeta. TCRdb re-analysed the immunoSEQ multiplex PCR reads in MiXCR, keeping a single row per CDR3 protein. The sample records around 81,000 distinct CDR3 sequences, over 85% being singletons. CD8+ and CD4+ T cells taken from blood had their TCR beta sequenced. The CDR3 runs 19 residues. Germline-derived CDR1 and CDR2 are SGHVS and FNYEAQ. The V gene end was trimmed by 4 bases and the J gene end by 1 base; junction bases not matched to a gene: 14. Source material: CD8+ T cells from PBMCs. This receptor was obtained from a human donor with Susac syndrome. This chain uses TRBV7-6 with TRBJ2-1, with TRBD1 matching 9 bases. The CDR3 nucleotides read TGTGCCAGCAGCTCCTGGACAGGGGAGAGGTTTAGGTCCTACAATGAGCAGTTCTTC. This codes for CASSSWTGERFRSYNEQFF.